These 12 T cell receptor beta chains originate from one sample sequenced in a study of blood T cell repertoires in COVID-19. Libraries were prepared by immunoSEQ multiplex PCR; TCRdb keeps only in-frame clonotypes and omits some of them. The sample includes some 88,000 clones, more than 70% of them seen just once. What was sequenced was peripheral blood. The receptors originated from a woman aged 65 to 85 with acute or convalescent COVID-19.

The V gene is TRBV6-5, the J gene TRBJ1-2, with 9 bases lining up with TRBD1. CDR3 size: 15 residues. Germline CDR1 MNHEY, CDR2 SVGAGI. With 2 bases clipped from V and 8 bases from J, the junction kept 9 bases outside the gene matches. The CDR3 DNA is TGTGCCAGCAGTTACCGGTGGGACAGGGCTGAGGGCTACACCTTC. Translated: CASSYRWDRAEGYTF.

V and J are TRBV19 and TRBJ2-5; 10 nucleotides line up with TRBD1. After removal of 6 bases from V and 5 bases from J, the junction contained 9 bases not matched to a gene. There are 15 residues in the CDR3. Germline V gives CDR1 LNHDA, CDR2 SQIVND (reference sequence). CDR3 nucleotides: TGTGCCAGTAGCCCGGACAGGGGGGGGAGCGAGACCCAGTACTTC. Translating gives CASSPDRGGSETQYF.

The chain is built from TRBV3-1 (or the pseudogene TRBV3-2) and TRBJ1-6; 10 bases match TRBD1. Germline V gives CDR1 LGHDT, CDR2 YNNKEL (reference sequence). V lost 2 bases to trimming and J lost 8 bases; unmatched junction nucleotides: 9. The CDR3 has 17 residues. The CDR3 DNA reads TGTGCCAGCAGCCAAAGCCGAGACAGGGGGCCGGATTCACCCCTCCACTTT. Translated, it gives CASSQSRDRGPDSPLHF.

The chain is built from TRBV6-2 or TRBV6-3 and TRBJ2-3; D call uncertain. V lost 0 bases, J lost 3 bases, and 7 bases lay in between. Germline-derived CDR1 and CDR2 are MNHEY and SVGEGT. This CDR3 comprises 14 residues. The CDR3 DNA reads as TGTGCCAGCAGTTACTCTATGGAGACAGATACGCAGTATTTT. Encoded protein: CASSYSMETDTQYF.

The chain uses TRBV28 and TRBJ2-1, with a possible D match to TRBD1 (5 bases). V dropped 10 bases and J dropped 4 bases, with 11 bases sitting between them. The CDR3 is 12 residues long. CDR1 MDHEN and CDR2 SYDVKM come from the germline V gene. The CDR3 spells CATTPGYNEQFF. CDR3 coding DNA: TGTGCCACCACCCCAGGGTACAATGAGCAGTTCTTC.

The gene calls are TRBV23-1 and TRBJ1-1, with D possibly being TRBD1 (6 bases). TRBV23-1 counts as an open reading frame of uncertain function. V was pared by 3 bases and J by 3 bases, with 11 bases between. There are 14 residues in the CDR3. The DNA for the CDR3 is TGCGCCAGCAGTCAGACCAGGGGCCACACTGAAGCTTTCTTT. Translation: CASSQTRGHTEAFF.

This CDR3 reads CAWSLGGSTDTQYF. For the CDR3, the DNA is TGTGCCTGGAGTCTGGGCGGGAGCACAGATACGCAGTATTTT. The chain uses TRBV30 and TRBJ2-3, with D perhaps TRBD2 (5 bases). The CDR3 runs to 14 residues. Germline CDR1 GTSNPN, CDR2 SVGIG (reference sequence). V dropped 2 bases and J dropped 0 bases, with 9 bases sitting between them.

This chain uses TRBV6-5 with TRBJ2-1, with D maybe TRBD2 (5 bases). The V gene's germline CDR1 is MNHEY and CDR2 SVGAGI. The CDR3 consists of 13 residues. Trimming cost V 6 bases and J 4 bases, with 10 bases left between them. CDR3 region: CASRSGLYNEQFF. CDR3 nucleotide sequence: TGTGCCAGCAGGAGTGGACTGTACAATGAGCAGTTCTTC.

The genes are TRBV5-1 and TRBJ2-7; a possible D gene is TRBD1 (5 bases). Germline V lookup: CDR1 SGHRS, CDR2 YFSETQ. The V end was cut by 0 bases, the J end by 2 bases, with 9 bases between. The CDR3 totals 14 residues. This chain's CDR3 is CASSLARAAYEQYV. CDR3 DNA sequence: TGCGCCAGCAGCTTGGCCAGGGCGGCCTACGAGCAGTACGTC.

V is TRBV12-5 and J is TRBJ2-7, with 8 bases identical to TRBD1. Germline CDR1 and CDR2: LGHNT and FRNRAP. The CDR3 runs to 17 residues. Unmatched junction bases numbered 13, after V lost 0 bases and J lost 6 bases. CDR3 sequence reads: CASGLVPSRGRGGEQYV. In nucleotides, the CDR3 is TGTGCTAGTGGTTTGGTACCGAGCAGGGGGCGCGGTGGCGAGCAGTACGTC.

The rearrangement links TRBV19 to TRBJ2-2, with D perhaps matching TRBD2 (5 bases). CDR3 length: 13 residues. Trimming took 3 bases from V and 6 from J, leaving 8 bases between them. Germline CDR1 and CDR2: LNHDA and SQIVND (reference sequence). Written as DNA, the CDR3 is TGTGCCAGTAGTATCACCGGGGCCGGGGAGCTGTTTTTT. Protein product: CASSITGAGELFF.

V is TRBV4-3 and J is TRBJ1-2; possibly TRBD1 for D (6 bases). Trimming pared 1 base from V and 3 bases from J, leaving 12 bases between. CDR1 and CDR2 (germline): LGHNA, YSLEER. The length of the CDR3 is 15 residues. The CDR3 bases are TGCGCCAGCAGCCAAGGAGCGGACAGCCACTATGGCTACACCTTC. It translates to CASSQGADSHYGYTF.